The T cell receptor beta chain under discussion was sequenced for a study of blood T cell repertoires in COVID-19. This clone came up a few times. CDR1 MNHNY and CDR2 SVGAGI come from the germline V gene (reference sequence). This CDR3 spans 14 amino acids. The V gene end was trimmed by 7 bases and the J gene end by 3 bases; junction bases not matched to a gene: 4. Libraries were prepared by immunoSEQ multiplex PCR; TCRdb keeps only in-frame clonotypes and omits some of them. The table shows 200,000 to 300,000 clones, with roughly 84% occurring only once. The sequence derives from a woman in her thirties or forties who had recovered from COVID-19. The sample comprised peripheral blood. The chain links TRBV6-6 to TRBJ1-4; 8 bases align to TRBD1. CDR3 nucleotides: TGTGCCAGCAACAGACAGGGGCCTAATGAAAAACTGTTTTTT. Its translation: CASNRQGPNEKLFF.